These T cell receptor beta chains were read from a single sample in a study of control samples from healthy donors and cancer patients. TCRdb's table, derived via immunoSEQ multiplex PCR, lists solely in-frame clones and lacks some. Of 130,000 to 150,000 clones listed, 89% are singletons. The sequenced material came from blood. These TCRs come from a man aged 25 to 40 in good health. The CDR3 runs from the conserved cysteine through the conserved F or W. The order of the fields is clone size, J gene, D gene, V gene, CDR3 protein, CDR3 DNA. The D gene is left open where the match is weak. Expanded clones are given a class, and other clones once, few, many or no size at all.

clone_size: .; j_call: TRBJ1-6; d_call: TRBD1; v_call: TRBV2; cdr3_aa: CARERDRVSNSPLHF; cdr3_nt: TGTGCCAGGGAGAGGGACAGGGTTTCGAATTCACCCCTCCACTTT
clone_size: .; j_call: TRBJ1-5; d_call: .; v_call: TRBV12-5; cdr3_aa: CASVTQVPQHF; cdr3_nt: TGTGCTAGTGTCACTCAGGTGCCCCAGCATTTT
clone_size: .; j_call: TRBJ1-4; d_call: TRBD1; v_call: TRBV6-5; cdr3_aa: CASKSGGTNEKLFF; cdr3_nt: TGTGCCAGCAAATCAGGGGGAACTAATGAAAAACTGTTTTTT
clone_size: .; j_call: TRBJ2-3; d_call: .; v_call: TRBV12-1; cdr3_aa: CASSYETRGWRGTDTQYF; cdr3_nt: TGTGCCAGCAGCTACGAAACGCGTGGATGGCGGGGCACAGATACGCAGTATTTT
clone_size: .; j_call: TRBJ1-2; d_call: .; v_call: TRBV5-5; cdr3_aa: CASSLGPSYGYTF; cdr3_nt: TGTGCCAGCAGCTTGGGGCCTTCTTATGGCTACACCTTC
clone_size: .; j_call: TRBJ2-3; d_call: TRBD2; v_call: TRBV6-2/TRBV6-3; cdr3_aa: CASSYEVLSGETSTDTQYF; cdr3_nt: TGTGCCAGCAGTTACGAAGTGCTTAGCGGGGAAACTAGCACAGATACGCAGTATTTT
clone_size: .; j_call: TRBJ2-2; d_call: .; v_call: TRBV7-3; cdr3_aa: CASSPEGPANTGELFF; cdr3_nt: TGTGCCAGCAGCCCGGAGGGGCCGGCCAACACCGGGGAGCTGTTTTTT
clone_size: .; j_call: TRBJ2-5; d_call: .; v_call: TRBV30; cdr3_aa: CAWRRGTQETQYF; cdr3_nt: TGTGCCTGGAGAAGAGGGACCCAAGAGACCCAGTACTTC
clone_size: .; j_call: TRBJ2-7; d_call: .; v_call: TRBV19; cdr3_aa: CAVGATGYEQYF; cdr3_nt: TGTGCCGTCGGGGCAACGGGGTACGAGCAGTACTTC
clone_size: .; j_call: TRBJ1-4; d_call: .; v_call: TRBV6-1; cdr3_aa: CASSERIVSDEKLFF; cdr3_nt: TGTGCCAGCAGTGAAAGGATCGTTTCTGATGAAAAACTGTTTTTT
clone_size: .; j_call: TRBJ2-3; d_call: .; v_call: TRBV7-3; cdr3_aa: CASSSGQGGDTQYF; cdr3_nt: TGTGCCAGCAGCAGCGGACAGGGAGGGGATACGCAGTATTTT
clone_size: .; j_call: TRBJ2-6; d_call: .; v_call: TRBV7-8; cdr3_aa: CASSGSRGTVSGANVLTF; cdr3_nt: TGTGCCAGCAGCGGTAGTAGGGGGACGGTCTCTGGGGCCAACGTCCTGACTTTC
clone_size: few; j_call: TRBJ1-1; d_call: TRBD1; v_call: TRBV18; cdr3_aa: CASSPRQGAHTEAFF; cdr3_nt: TGTGCCAGCTCACCAAGACAGGGGGCCCACACTGAAGCTTTCTTT
clone_size: .; j_call: TRBJ2-7; d_call: .; v_call: TRBV25-1; cdr3_aa: CASSRRGADEQYF; cdr3_nt: TGTGCCAGCAGTCGTCGGGGGGCAGACGAGCAGTACTTC
clone_size: few; j_call: TRBJ1-1; d_call: TRBD1; v_call: TRBV6-5; cdr3_aa: CASSPDRASNTEAFF; cdr3_nt: TGTGCCAGCAGTCCAGACAGGGCCTCGAACACTGAAGCTTTCTTT
clone_size: .; j_call: TRBJ2-3; d_call: TRBD1; v_call: TRBV7-3; cdr3_aa: CASSLGTEQYF; cdr3_nt: TGTGCCAGCAGCCTAGGGACAGAGCAGTATTTT
clone_size: .; j_call: TRBJ2-7; d_call: .; v_call: TRBV21-1; cdr3_aa: CASSKREGIYYEQYF; cdr3_nt: TGTGCCAGCAGCAAAAGGGAGGGGATATACTACGAGCAGTACTTC
clone_size: .; j_call: TRBJ2-3; d_call: TRBD2; v_call: TRBV5-6; cdr3_aa: CASSLGLASGRVDTQYF; cdr3_nt: TGTGCCAGCAGCTTGGGATTGGCTAGCGGGAGGGTGGATACGCAGTATTTT
clone_size: medium-sized; j_call: TRBJ2-7; d_call: .; v_call: TRBV27; cdr3_aa: CASTLTSASYEQYF; cdr3_nt: TGTGCCAGCACCCTGACGAGCGCGTCCTACGAGCAGTACTTC
clone_size: .; j_call: TRBJ1-2; d_call: TRBD1; v_call: TRBV2; cdr3_aa: CASSVTGNNYGYTF; cdr3_nt: TGTGCCAGCAGCGTGACAGGGAACAACTATGGCTACACCTTC
clone_size: .; j_call: TRBJ1-1; d_call: TRBD1; v_call: TRBV12-5; cdr3_aa: CASGPGQGGIPEAFF; cdr3_nt: TGTGCTAGTGGTCCCGGACAGGGGGGAATCCCTGAAGCTTTCTTT
clone_size: .; j_call: TRBJ1-3; d_call: .; v_call: TRBV3-1/TRBV3-2; cdr3_aa: CASSHQPASGNTIYF; cdr3_nt: TGTGCCAGCAGCCACCAGCCCGCCTCTGGAAACACCATATATTTT
clone_size: .; j_call: TRBJ2-2; d_call: .; v_call: TRBV2; cdr3_aa: CASSDRSNTGELFF; cdr3_nt: TGTGCCAGCAGTGACAGGTCGAACACCGGGGAGCTGTTTTTT
clone_size: .; j_call: TRBJ1-1; d_call: .; v_call: TRBV7-9; cdr3_aa: CASSLYWGDRRNTEAFF; cdr3_nt: TGTGCCAGCAGCTTATATTGGGGTGACAGGAGGAACACTGAAGCTTTCTTT
clone_size: .; j_call: TRBJ2-2; d_call: .; v_call: TRBV27; cdr3_aa: CASSRQLSPMRYTGELFF; cdr3_nt: TGTGCCAGCAGTCGACAACTCTCACCAATGAGGTACACCGGGGAGCTGTTTTTT
clone_size: .; j_call: TRBJ2-3; d_call: TRBD2; v_call: TRBV19; cdr3_aa: CASSDGTTYTDTQYF; cdr3_nt: TGTGCCAGTAGCGACGGGACTACTTACACAGATACGCAGTATTTT
clone_size: once; j_call: TRBJ2-1; d_call: TRBD2; v_call: TRBV11-2; cdr3_aa: CASSLGLAGYNEQFF; cdr3_nt: TGTGCCAGCAGCTTAGGACTAGCGGGTTACAATGAGCAGTTCTTC
clone_size: .; j_call: TRBJ1-1; d_call: .; v_call: TRBV18; cdr3_aa: CASSPFGDTEAFF; cdr3_nt: TGTGCCAGCTCACCATTTGGGGACACTGAAGCTTTCTTT
clone_size: few; j_call: TRBJ2-2; d_call: .; v_call: TRBV5-6; cdr3_aa: CASTRENLGLFF; cdr3_nt: TGTGCCAGCACCCGCGAGAACCTCGGCCTGTTTTTT
clone_size: .; j_call: TRBJ2-4; d_call: .; v_call: TRBV14; cdr3_aa: CASSQITGTRNIQYF; cdr3_nt: TGTGCCAGCAGCCAGATCACCGGGACTCGGAACATTCAGTACTTC
clone_size: .; j_call: TRBJ2-7; d_call: .; v_call: TRBV28; cdr3_aa: CASSLDSSYEQYF; cdr3_nt: TGTGCCAGCAGTTTAGACAGCTCCTACGAGCAGTACTTC
clone_size: few; j_call: TRBJ1-5; d_call: .; v_call: TRBV5-1; cdr3_aa: CASSPGENSNQPQHF; cdr3_nt: TGCGCCAGCAGCCCCGGGGAGAATAGCAATCAGCCCCAGCATTTT
clone_size: .; j_call: TRBJ2-5; d_call: TRBD1; v_call: TRBV10-2; cdr3_aa: CASRPQGVETQYF; cdr3_nt: TGCGCCAGCAGACCCCAGGGGGTAGAGACCCAGTACTTC
clone_size: .; j_call: TRBJ2-1; d_call: .; v_call: TRBV7-2; cdr3_aa: CASRASRDSYNEQFF; cdr3_nt: TGTGCCAGCAGAGCGTCAAGGGACTCCTACAATGAGCAGTTCTTC
clone_size: .; j_call: TRBJ2-6; d_call: TRBD1; v_call: TRBV2; cdr3_aa: CASSRQGSGANVLTF; cdr3_nt: TGTGCCAGCAGTAGACAGGGATCTGGGGCCAACGTCCTGACTTTC
clone_size: .; j_call: TRBJ2-1; d_call: .; v_call: TRBV19; cdr3_aa: CASSIGRLGSYNEQFF; cdr3_nt: TGTGCCAGTAGTATTGGCCGTTTGGGCTCCTACAATGAGCAGTTCTTC
clone_size: .; j_call: TRBJ1-2; d_call: .; v_call: TRBV6-5; cdr3_aa: CASSVDRGYGYTF; cdr3_nt: TGTGCCAGCAGCGTCGACAGAGGCTATGGCTACACCTTC
clone_size: .; j_call: TRBJ2-1; d_call: .; v_call: TRBV15; cdr3_aa: CATSRVGLYNEQFF; cdr3_nt: TGTGCCACCAGCAGAGTTGGCCTATACAATGAGCAGTTCTTC
clone_size: .; j_call: TRBJ2-3; d_call: .; v_call: TRBV6-5; cdr3_aa: CASSPQRGTQYF; cdr3_nt: TGTGCCAGCAGCCCACAGAGGGGTACGCAGTATTTT
clone_size: .; j_call: TRBJ2-3; d_call: TRBD2; v_call: TRBV27; cdr3_aa: CASSLRGQTLAGGTDTQYF; cdr3_nt: TGTGCCAGCAGTTTGAGGGGTCAGACTCTAGCGGGAGGCACAGATACGCAGTATTTT
clone_size: once; j_call: TRBJ1-2; d_call: .; v_call: TRBV24-1; cdr3_aa: CATSDPAVYPNYGYTF; cdr3_nt: TGTGCCACCAGTGACCCCGCCGTGTATCCTAACTATGGCTACACCTTC
clone_size: .; j_call: TRBJ2-5; d_call: TRBD1; v_call: TRBV25-1; cdr3_aa: CASSDDRGIETQYF; cdr3_nt: TGTGCCAGCAGTGATGACAGGGGGATAGAGACCCAGTACTTC
clone_size: once; j_call: TRBJ2-7; d_call: .; v_call: TRBV2; cdr3_aa: CATQRGLGSYEQYF; cdr3_nt: TGTGCCACTCAACGGGGTCTAGGGTCCTACGAGCAGTACTTC
clone_size: .; j_call: TRBJ2-1; d_call: TRBD1; v_call: TRBV18; cdr3_aa: CASSQSGQSYNEQFF; cdr3_nt: TGTGCCAGCTCACAGTCGGGACAGAGCTACAATGAGCAGTTCTTC
clone_size: .; j_call: TRBJ1-5; d_call: TRBD1; v_call: TRBV6-2/TRBV6-3; cdr3_aa: CASSYSEGAPLRMNQPQHF; cdr3_nt: TGTGCCAGCAGTTACTCTGAGGGGGCGCCCCTACGAATGAATCAGCCCCAGCATTTT
clone_size: .; j_call: TRBJ2-7; d_call: .; v_call: TRBV7-2; cdr3_aa: CASRSNGDEQYF; cdr3_nt: TGTGCCAGCCGGAGCAATGGAGACGAGCAGTACTTC
clone_size: .; j_call: TRBJ1-1; d_call: .; v_call: TRBV7-9; cdr3_aa: CASSLVAGNTEAFF; cdr3_nt: TGTGCCAGCAGCTTAGTGGCGGGGAACACTGAAGCTTTCTTT
clone_size: .; j_call: TRBJ1-1; d_call: .; v_call: TRBV5-5; cdr3_aa: CASSPTTMNTEAFF; cdr3_nt: TGTGCCAGCAGCCCGACAACTATGAACACTGAAGCTTTCTTT
clone_size: .; j_call: TRBJ2-5; d_call: .; v_call: TRBV5-1; cdr3_aa: CASSTDGTGGGETQYF; cdr3_nt: TGCGCCAGCAGCACGGACGGGACGGGCGGTGGAGAGACCCAGTACTTC
clone_size: few; j_call: TRBJ2-7; d_call: .; v_call: TRBV5-4; cdr3_aa: CASSRRESHEQYF; cdr3_nt: TGTGCCAGCAGCCGCCGGGAGTCTCACGAGCAGTACTTC
clone_size: once; j_call: TRBJ2-6; d_call: .; v_call: TRBV6-4; cdr3_aa: CASSEGVGANVLTF; cdr3_nt: TGTGCCAGCAGTGAGGGGGTGGGGGCCAACGTCCTGACTTTC
clone_size: .; j_call: TRBJ2-1; d_call: .; v_call: TRBV25-1; cdr3_aa: CASNGGSSYNEQFF; cdr3_nt: TGTGCCAGCAACGGAGGGAGCTCCTACAATGAGCAGTTCTTC
clone_size: .; j_call: TRBJ2-7; d_call: .; v_call: TRBV19; cdr3_aa: CASNLGRVIGEQYF; cdr3_nt: TGTGCCAGTAACTTGGGCAGGGTAATCGGCGAGCAGTACTTC
clone_size: .; j_call: TRBJ2-7; d_call: TRBD2; v_call: TRBV7-2; cdr3_aa: CASSLEGLATEQYF; cdr3_nt: TGTGCCAGCAGCTTAGAGGGACTAGCCACCGAGCAGTACTTC
clone_size: .; j_call: TRBJ2-5; d_call: TRBD1; v_call: TRBV4-1; cdr3_aa: CASSQGTGETQYF; cdr3_nt: TGCGCCAGCAGCCAAGGGACAGGGGAGACCCAGTACTTC
clone_size: .; j_call: TRBJ2-5; d_call: TRBD2; v_call: TRBV5-4; cdr3_aa: CATAGGGAGGRGQETQYF; cdr3_nt: TGTGCCACCGCGGGGGGTGGAGCGGGAGGAAGAGGGCAAGAGACCCAGTACTTC
clone_size: .; j_call: TRBJ2-7; d_call: TRBD2; v_call: TRBV7-9; cdr3_aa: CASSLYPLAEPYEQYF; cdr3_nt: TGTGCCAGCAGCTTATACCCCCTAGCGGAGCCCTACGAGCAGTACTTC
clone_size: .; j_call: TRBJ2-2; d_call: TRBD2; v_call: TRBV3-1/TRBV3-2; cdr3_aa: CASSWTSGGGGTGELFF; cdr3_nt: TGTGCCAGCAGCTGGACTAGCGGGGGGGGCGGCACCGGGGAGCTGTTTTTT
clone_size: .; j_call: TRBJ2-7; d_call: .; v_call: TRBV5-1; cdr3_aa: CASSLERGEQYF; cdr3_nt: TGCGCCAGCAGCTTGGAAAGGGGTGAGCAGTACTTC